The clone carrying this T cell receptor (beta chain) has just a few counts. As yet, its antigen is unknown. Germline assignment: CDR1 KGHSH and CDR2 LQKENI. The germline V and J ends were trimmed by 3 bases and 5 bases, with 7 bases remaining between them. The CDR3 spans 12 residues. The data originate from a study of CD8+ T cells in alopecia areata. General study findings and limits: Sharing of TCR sequences between patients (possibly for HLA-related reasons) was less clear than in mice.

Noted treatment: oral pan-JAK inhibitor, 5-10 mg twice daily. Sequencing used cDNA as its template, made by extracting RNA and reverse transcribing it. Libraries were prepared by immunoSEQ multiplex PCR; TCRdb keeps only in-frame clonotypes and omits some of them. The sample yields about 180,000 clones, 40% to 55% seen once. The material sequenced was CD8+ T cells sorted from blood, taken around week 52, from a patient treated with tofacitinib. The clonotype comes from a human donor with alopecia areata. The chain has TRBV18 and TRBJ1-2; D remains unclear. The CDR3 coding sequence is TGTGCCAGCTCACCCGGAGGGTATGGCTACACCTTC. Protein product: CASSPGGYGYTF.